Following are 9 T cell receptor beta chains from one sample sequenced in a study of T cell responses to AZD1222 COVID-19 vaccine. Profiled with immunoSEQ multiplex PCR; TCRdb holds only in-frame clones, not every one. The data contain 95,000 to 150,000 clones, around 91% of them singletons. This specimen was peripheral blood, taken on day 0 of AZD1222 vaccination. These receptors all come from an adult in good health.

The V and J genes are TRBV9 and TRBJ1-2; perhaps TRBD1 as D (6 bases). Trimming left V 6 bases short and J 1 base short, with 22 bases between. CDR1 SGDLS and CDR2 YYNGEE come from the germline V gene. CDR3 length: 17 residues. CDR3 bases: TGTGCCAGCACCCCCCCCCTCTCGGAGACAGGTAACTATGGCTACACCTTC. Translating gives CASTPPLSETGNYGYTF.

The gene calls are TRBV6-5 and TRBJ1-5; the match to TRBD1 covers 11 bases. The CDR3 length is 15 residues. V trimming: 7 bases; J trimming: 7 bases; junction bases outside the gene matches: 9. The germline CDR1 and CDR2 sequences are MNHEY and SVGAGI. For the CDR3, the DNA is TGTGCCAGCAAACGGGACAGGGGGATCGGCCAGCCCCAGCATTTT. It is translated as CASKRDRGIGQPQHF.

The V gene is TRBV5-6, the J gene TRBJ2-7; D is uncertain. The CDR3 loop spans 16 amino acids. Trimming removed 4 bases from V and 1 base from J, with 18 bases in between. CDR1 is SGHDT and CDR2 is YYEEEE in the germline V gene. The CDR3 protein is CASSTGALAHSYEQYF. Here the CDR3 DNA reads TGTGCCAGCAGCACCGGAGCCTTGGCCCATTCCTACGAGCAGTACTTC.

The chain couples TRBV11-3 to TRBJ2-3; D gene unclear. The CDR3 covers 16 residues. Trimming left V 1 base short and J 1 base short, with 12 bases between. Per the germline V gene, CDR1 is SGHNT and CDR2 is YENEEA. The DNA for the CDR3 is TGTGCCAGCAGCTTAGGTGGGGTTTCGGGCACAGATACGCAGTATTTT. Amino acid sequence: CASSLGGVSGTDTQYF.

This chain connects TRBV5-8 to TRBJ2-1, with TRBD1 as a possible D gene (6 bases). Germline-derived CDR1 and CDR2 are SGHTS and YDEGEE. The CDR3 length is 15 residues. V was clipped by 1 base and J by 3 bases, with 11 bases between them. For the CDR3, the DNA is TGTGCCAGCAGCTTGAGACAGGTTATCTACAATGAGCAGTTCTTC. As protein: CASSLRQVIYNEQFF.

The chain joins TRBV6-5 to TRBJ1-2; 8 positions agree with TRBD1. The V segment lost 2 bases and the J segment 8 bases; nucleotides outside the gene matches: 10. Germline values: CDR1 MNHEY, CDR2 SVGAGI. There are 15 residues in the CDR3. CDR3 protein: CASSYHRTGSRGYTF. CDR3 nucleotides: TGTGCCAGCAGTTACCATAGGACAGGGTCACGCGGCTACACCTTC.

The CDR3 loop reads CASSPSGGAENEQFF. DNA of the CDR3: TGTGCCAGCAGCCCAAGCGGGGGGGCGGAGAATGAGCAGTTCTTC. V and J are TRBV7-9 and TRBJ2-1; 10 nucleotides agree with TRBD2. The CDR3 length is 15 residues. CDR1 SEHNR and CDR2 FQNEAQ come from the germline V gene (reference sequence). Losses at the gene ends were 5 bases for V and 7 bases for J; bases not matched to a gene: 8.

The chain uses TRBV4-3 and TRBJ2-7; D might be TRBD1 (6 bases). The CDR3 spans 18 residues. CDR1 is LGHNA and CDR2 is YSLEER in the germline V gene. The V gene lost 0 bases and the J gene lost 0 bases, with 18 bases spanning the gap. Here the CDR3 DNA reads TGCGCCAGCAGCCAAGAATGGATTGGAACAGGGAACTCCTACGAGCAGTACTTC. Residues: CASSQEWIGTGNSYEQYF.

The V gene is TRBV6-2 or TRBV6-3, the J gene TRBJ2-2, with TRBD1 identical over 9 bases. V was clipped by 5 bases and J by 3 bases; unmatched bases: 16. Germline V gene data show CDR1 as MNHEY and CDR2 as SVGEGT. This CDR3 region has 19 residues. CDR3 sequence: CASSQRGTGRLLDTGELFF. CDR3 sequence (DNA): TGTGCCAGCAGTCAACGGGGGACAGGGCGATTATTGGACACCGGGGAGCTGTTTTTT.